These T cell receptor beta chains were read from a single sample in a study of T cell repertoires in cytomegalovirus infection. TCRdb called the reads again in MiXCR, with one record for every CDR3 protein. The sample records more than 650,000 distinct CDR3 sequences, approximately 34% being singletons. Sequences were obtained from PBMCs. The receptors were gathered from a human donor in good health (CMV status not recorded). Some clones in this sample may be carry-over from other donors' samples. CDR3s include the opening cysteine and the closing phenylalanine or tryptophan. D genes are given only for firm matches. Only some rows state a clone size, as once, few, many or a class for expanded clones.

abundance | v_gene | d_gene | CDR3aa
- | TRBV12-3/TRBV12-4 | TRBD1 | CAPPRDSSNTGELFF
few | TRBV7-2 | TRBD2 | CASSLVSSGRHEQYF
- | TRBV12-3/TRBV12-4 | - | CASSLLLGTEAFF
- | TRBV6-6 | - | CASRGTARINEKLFF
- | TRBV15 | - | CATSRARAFNEKLFF
- | TRBV2 | - | CASSARGRGSGANVLTF
few | TRBV19 | TRBD1 | CASSKGTVNYGYTF
- | TRBV10-3 | - | CAIGQYYEQYF
- | TRBV5-1 | TRBD1 | CASSRGTGGEGYTF
few | TRBV7-9 | TRBD2 | CASSLTGREAYNEQFF
- | TRBV10-3 | - | CAISQGGEKLFF
- | TRBV30 | - | CAWSVLVTEAFF
- | TRBV7-4 | - | CASSIQGVEQFF
few | TRBV7-9 | TRBD1 | CASSPTGANEQYF
once | TRBV19 | - | CASSTVVGTSYEQYF
few | TRBV15 | - | CATSSSTRQAATYGYTF
- | TRBV28 | - | CASSFRQRGTEAFF
- | TRBV19 | - | CASSTELGRRYNEQFF
- | TRBV6-6 | - | CASSYMTTVYEQYF
few | TRBV4-1 | - | CASSQGSGETQYF